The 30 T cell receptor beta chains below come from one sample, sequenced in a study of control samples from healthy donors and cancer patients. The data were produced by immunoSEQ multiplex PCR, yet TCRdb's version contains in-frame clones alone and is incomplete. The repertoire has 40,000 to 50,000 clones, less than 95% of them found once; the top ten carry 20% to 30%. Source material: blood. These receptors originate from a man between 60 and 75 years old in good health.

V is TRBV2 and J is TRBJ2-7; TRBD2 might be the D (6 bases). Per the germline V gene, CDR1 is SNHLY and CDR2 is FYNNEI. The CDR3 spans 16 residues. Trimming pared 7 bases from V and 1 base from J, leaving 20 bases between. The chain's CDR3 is CASTLSGSRFSYEQYF. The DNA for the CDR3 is TGTGCCAGCACACTCAGCGGGTCGCGATTTTCCTACGAGCAGTACTTC.

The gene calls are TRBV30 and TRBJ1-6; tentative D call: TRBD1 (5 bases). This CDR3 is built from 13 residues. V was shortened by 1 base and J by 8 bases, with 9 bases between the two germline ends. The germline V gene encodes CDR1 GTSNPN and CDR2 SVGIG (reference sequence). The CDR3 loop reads CAWSGGGDSPLHF. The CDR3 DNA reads TGTGCCTGGAGTGGGGGCGGCGATTCACCCCTCCACTTT.

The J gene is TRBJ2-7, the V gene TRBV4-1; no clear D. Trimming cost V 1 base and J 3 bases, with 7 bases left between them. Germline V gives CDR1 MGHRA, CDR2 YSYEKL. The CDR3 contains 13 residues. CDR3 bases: TGCGCCAGCAGCCAAGGGCAGCTCTACGAGCAGTACTTC. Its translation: CASSQGQLYEQYF.

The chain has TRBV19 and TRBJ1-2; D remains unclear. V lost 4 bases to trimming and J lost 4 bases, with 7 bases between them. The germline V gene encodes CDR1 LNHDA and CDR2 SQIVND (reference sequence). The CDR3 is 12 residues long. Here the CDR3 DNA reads TGTGCCAGTAGTACCACAGCCTATGGCTACACCTTC. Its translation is CASSTTAYGYTF.

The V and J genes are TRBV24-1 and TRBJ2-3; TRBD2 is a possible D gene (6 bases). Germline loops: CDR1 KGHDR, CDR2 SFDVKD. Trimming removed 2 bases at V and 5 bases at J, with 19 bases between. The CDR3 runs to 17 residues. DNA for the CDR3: TGTGCCACCAGTGATTCAGACCTGGGCGGGGTGGGAGATACGCAGTATTTT. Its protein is CATSDSDLGGVGDTQYF.

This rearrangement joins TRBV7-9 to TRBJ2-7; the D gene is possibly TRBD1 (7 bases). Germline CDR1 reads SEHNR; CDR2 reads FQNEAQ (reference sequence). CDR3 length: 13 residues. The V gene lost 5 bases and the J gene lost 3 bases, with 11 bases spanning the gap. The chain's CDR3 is CASSAGQYYEQYF. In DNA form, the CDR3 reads TGTGCCAGCAGCGCGGGACAGTACTACGAGCAGTACTTC.

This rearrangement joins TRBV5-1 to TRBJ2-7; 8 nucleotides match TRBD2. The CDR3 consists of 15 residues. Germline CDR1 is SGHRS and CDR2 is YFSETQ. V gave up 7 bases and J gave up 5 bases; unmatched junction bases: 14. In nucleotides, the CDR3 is TGCGCCAGCGTGCCGGGACTAGGGGGGAGGAACGAGCAGTACTTC. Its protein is CASVPGLGGRNEQYF. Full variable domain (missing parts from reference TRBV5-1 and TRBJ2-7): KAGVTQTPRYLIKTRGQQVTLSCSPISGHRSVSWYQQTPGQGLQFLFEYFSETQRNKGNFPGRFSGRQFSNSRSEMNVSTLELGDSALYLCASVPGLGGRNEQYFGPGTRLTVT.

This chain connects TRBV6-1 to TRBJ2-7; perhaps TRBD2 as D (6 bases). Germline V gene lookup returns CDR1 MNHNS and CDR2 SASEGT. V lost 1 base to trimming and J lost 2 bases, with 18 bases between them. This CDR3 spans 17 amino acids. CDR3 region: CASSEGGGNYYTYEQYF. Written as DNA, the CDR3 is TGTGCCAGCAGTGAAGGGGGAGGCAACTACTACACCTACGAGCAGTACTTC.

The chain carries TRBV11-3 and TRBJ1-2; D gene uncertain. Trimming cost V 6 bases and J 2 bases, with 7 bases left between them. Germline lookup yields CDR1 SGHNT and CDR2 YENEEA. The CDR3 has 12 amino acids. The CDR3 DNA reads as TGTGCCAGCAGTACAGTAAACTATGGCTACACCTTC. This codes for CASSTVNYGYTF.

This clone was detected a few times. CDR3 nucleotide sequence: TGTGCCAGCAGCCCGTCTACCCTTCCCCGGGGTGAGCAGTTCTTC. It translates to CASSPSTLPRGEQFF. The V call is TRBV6-5, the J call TRBJ2-1; tentatively, D is TRBD2 (5 bases). The length of the CDR3 is 15 residues. Germline V gives CDR1 MNHEY, CDR2 SVGAGI. Trimming removed 6 bases at V and 9 bases at J, with 21 bases between.

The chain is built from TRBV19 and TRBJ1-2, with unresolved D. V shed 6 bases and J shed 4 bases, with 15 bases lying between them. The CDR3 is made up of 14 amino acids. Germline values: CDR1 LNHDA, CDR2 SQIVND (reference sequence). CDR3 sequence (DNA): TGTGCCAGTAGCGCCTTAGACACGGGCTATGGCTACACCTTC. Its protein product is CASSALDTGYGYTF.

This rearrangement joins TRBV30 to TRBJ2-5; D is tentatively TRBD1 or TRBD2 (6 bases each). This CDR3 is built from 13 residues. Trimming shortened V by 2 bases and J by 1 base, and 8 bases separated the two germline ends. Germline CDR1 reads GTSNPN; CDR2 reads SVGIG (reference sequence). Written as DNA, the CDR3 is TGTGCCTGGAGTCCGGGGGCCCAAGAGACCCAGTACTTC. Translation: CAWSPGAQETQYF.

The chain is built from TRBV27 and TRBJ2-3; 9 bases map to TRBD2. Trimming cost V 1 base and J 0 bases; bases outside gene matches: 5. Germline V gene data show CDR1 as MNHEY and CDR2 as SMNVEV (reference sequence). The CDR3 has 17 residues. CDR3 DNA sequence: TGTGCCAGCAGTTTATACTCTAGCGGGACTAGCACAGATACGCAGTATTTT. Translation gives CASSLYSSGTSTDTQYF.

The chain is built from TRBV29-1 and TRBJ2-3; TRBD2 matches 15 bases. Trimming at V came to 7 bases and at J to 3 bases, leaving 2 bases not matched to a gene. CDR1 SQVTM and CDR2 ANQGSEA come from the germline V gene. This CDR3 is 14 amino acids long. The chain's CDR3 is CSAGTSGRTDTQYF. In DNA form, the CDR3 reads TGCAGCGCCGGGACTAGCGGGAGGACAGATACGCAGTATTTT.

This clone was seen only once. DNA of the CDR3: TGTGCCAGTAGTACTCGACAGGGGTGGACTGAAGCTTTCTTT. Residues: CASSTRQGWTEAFF. The chain couples TRBV19 to TRBJ1-1, with TRBD1 matching over 8 bases. Germline V gene sequence: CDR1 LNHDA, CDR2 SQIVND (reference sequence). CDR3 length: 14 residues. V shed 4 bases, J shed 5 bases, and the junction held 6 bases outside the gene matches.

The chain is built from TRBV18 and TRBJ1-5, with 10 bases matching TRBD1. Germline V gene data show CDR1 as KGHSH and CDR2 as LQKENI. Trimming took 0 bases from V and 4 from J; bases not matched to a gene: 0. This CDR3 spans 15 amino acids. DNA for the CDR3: TGTGCCAGCTCACCACCGGGACAGGGGAATCAGCCCCAGCATTTT. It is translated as CASSPPGQGNQPQHF. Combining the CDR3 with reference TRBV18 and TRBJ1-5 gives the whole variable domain NAGVMQNPRHLVRRRGQEARLRCSPMKGHSHVYWYRQLPEEGLKFMVYLQKENIIDESGMPKERFSAEFPKEGPSILRIQQVVRGDSAAYFCASSPPGQGNQPQHFGDGTRLSIL.

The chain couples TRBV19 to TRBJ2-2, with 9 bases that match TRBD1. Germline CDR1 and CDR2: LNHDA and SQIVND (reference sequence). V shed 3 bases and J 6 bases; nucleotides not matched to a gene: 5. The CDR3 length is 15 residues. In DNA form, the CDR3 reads TGTGCCAGTAGTATCCGGGACAGGGTCGCCGGGGAGCTGTTTTTT. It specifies CASSIRDRVAGELFF.

The CDR3, as DNA: TGTGCCAGCAGTCCTCGGGTATTTAGCAATCAGCCCCAGCATTTT. Residues: CASSPRVFSNQPQHF. V and J are TRBV6-5 and TRBJ1-5; no reliable D call. The CDR3 spans 15 residues. Germline CDR1 is MNHEY and CDR2 is SVGAGI. The germline V and J ends were trimmed by 5 bases and 0 bases, with 11 bases remaining between them.

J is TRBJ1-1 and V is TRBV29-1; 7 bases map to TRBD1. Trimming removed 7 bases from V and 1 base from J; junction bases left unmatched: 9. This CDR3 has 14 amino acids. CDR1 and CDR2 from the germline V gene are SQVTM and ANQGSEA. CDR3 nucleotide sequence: TGCAGCGCCTATTCGACAGGGCGGAACACTGAAGCTTTCTTT. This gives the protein CSAYSTGRNTEAFF.

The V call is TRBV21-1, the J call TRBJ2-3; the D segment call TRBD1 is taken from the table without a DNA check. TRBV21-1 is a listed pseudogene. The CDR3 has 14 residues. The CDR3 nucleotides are TGTGCCAGCACCCCTACGACAGGGGCAGATACGCAGTATTTT. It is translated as CASTPTTGADTQYF.

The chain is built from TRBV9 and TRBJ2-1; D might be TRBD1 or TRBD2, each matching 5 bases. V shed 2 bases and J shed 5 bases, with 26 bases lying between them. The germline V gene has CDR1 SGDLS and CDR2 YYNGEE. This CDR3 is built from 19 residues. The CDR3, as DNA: TGTGCCAGCAGCGTGGGGTCCATATATTTCGGGGACCGAGACAATGAGCAGTTCTTC. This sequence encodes CASSVGSIYFGDRDNEQFF.

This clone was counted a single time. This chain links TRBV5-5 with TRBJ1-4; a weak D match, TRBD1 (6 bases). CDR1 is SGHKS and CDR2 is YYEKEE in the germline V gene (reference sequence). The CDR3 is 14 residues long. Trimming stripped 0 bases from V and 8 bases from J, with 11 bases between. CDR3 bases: TGTGCCAGCAGCTTGGACAGGGTGGGAGAAAAACTGTTTTTT. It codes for CASSLDRVGEKLFF.

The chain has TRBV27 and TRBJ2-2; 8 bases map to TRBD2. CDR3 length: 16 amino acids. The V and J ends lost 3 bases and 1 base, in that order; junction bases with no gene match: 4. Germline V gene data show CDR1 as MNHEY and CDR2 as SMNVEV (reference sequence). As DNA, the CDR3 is TGTGCCAGCAGTTTCAGCGGGAGAAGGAACACCGGGGAGCTGTTTTTT. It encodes CASSFSGRRNTGELFF.

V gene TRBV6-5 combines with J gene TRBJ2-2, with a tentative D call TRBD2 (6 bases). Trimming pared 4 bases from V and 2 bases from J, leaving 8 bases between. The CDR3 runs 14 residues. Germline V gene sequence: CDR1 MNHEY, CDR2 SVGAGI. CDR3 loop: CASSFSGNTGELFF. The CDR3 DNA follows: TGTGCCAGCAGTTTTAGCGGTAACACCGGGGAGCTGTTTTTT.

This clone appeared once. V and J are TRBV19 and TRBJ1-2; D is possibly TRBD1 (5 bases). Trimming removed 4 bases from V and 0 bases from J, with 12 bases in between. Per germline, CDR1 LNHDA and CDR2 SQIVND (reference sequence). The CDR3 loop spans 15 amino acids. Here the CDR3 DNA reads TGTGCCAGTAGTACTCCGGGACGGACTAACTATGGCTACACCTTC. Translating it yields CASSTPGRTNYGYTF.

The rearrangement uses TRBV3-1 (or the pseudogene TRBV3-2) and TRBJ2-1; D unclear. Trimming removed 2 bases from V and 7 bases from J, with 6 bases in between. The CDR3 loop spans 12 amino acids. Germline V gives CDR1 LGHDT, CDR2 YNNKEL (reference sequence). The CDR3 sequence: CASSQRTNEQFF. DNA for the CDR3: TGTGCCAGCAGCCAAAGAACGAATGAGCAGTTCTTC.

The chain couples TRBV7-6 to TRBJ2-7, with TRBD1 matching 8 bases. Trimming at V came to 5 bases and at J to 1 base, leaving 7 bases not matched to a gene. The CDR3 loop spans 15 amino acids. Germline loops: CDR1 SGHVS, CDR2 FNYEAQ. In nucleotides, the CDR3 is TGTGCCAGCAGCGCCCGGACAGGGATTTCCTACGAGCAGTACTTC. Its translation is CASSARTGISYEQYF.

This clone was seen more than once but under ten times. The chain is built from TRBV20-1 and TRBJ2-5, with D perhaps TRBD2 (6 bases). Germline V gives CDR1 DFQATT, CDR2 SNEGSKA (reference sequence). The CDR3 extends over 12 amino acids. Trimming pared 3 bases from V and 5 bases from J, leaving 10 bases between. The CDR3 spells CSASAGRETQYF. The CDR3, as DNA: TGCAGTGCTAGTGCAGGGAGGGAGACCCAGTACTTC.

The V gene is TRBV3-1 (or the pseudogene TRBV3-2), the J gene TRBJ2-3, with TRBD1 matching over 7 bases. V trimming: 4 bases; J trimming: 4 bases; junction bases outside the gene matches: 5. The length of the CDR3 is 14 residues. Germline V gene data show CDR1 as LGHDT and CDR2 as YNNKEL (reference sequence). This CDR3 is CASSPRQGPDTQYF. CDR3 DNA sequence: TGTGCCAGCAGCCCCCGACAGGGACCAGATACGCAGTATTTT.

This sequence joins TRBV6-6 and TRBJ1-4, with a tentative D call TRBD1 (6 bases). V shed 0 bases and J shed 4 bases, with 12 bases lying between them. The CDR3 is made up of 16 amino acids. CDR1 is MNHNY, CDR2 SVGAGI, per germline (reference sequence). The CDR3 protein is CASSYSGAHGNEKLFF. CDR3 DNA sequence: TGTGCCAGCAGTTACTCGGGGGCCCATGGTAATGAAAAACTGTTTTTT.